This T cell receptor beta chain was retrieved from a study of T cells in women clearing cervical HPV infection. General study points: Cases and controls were distinguished at AUC 0.83 by richness and V genes. CIN3+ cases had significantly higher TCR richness than controls; evenness did not differ.

Method: immunoSEQ multiplex PCR; TCRdb's copy keeps in-frame clones and lacks some. There are roughly 35,000 clones in the sample, with 3.5% to 4.5% held by the top ten. Trimming took 1 base from V and 4 from J; bases not matched to a gene: 2. Germline CDR1 and CDR2: SGHRS and YFSETQ. The length of the CDR3 is 15 residues. On this clone itself: The target antigen is unknown. Read coverage stops 3 residues before the CDR3 terminus; the germline J gene supplies the remainder.

The sequence derives from a woman aged 18 to 69 with a cervical HPV16 infection that either progressed to CIN3+ or cleared (not recorded which). Sequencing was performed on blood buffy coat. The chain has TRBV5-1 and TRBJ2-2; 9 bases agree with TRBD2. The CDR3 sequence: CASSLTSGRTGELFF. The part of the CDR3 DNA that was read is TGCGCCAGCAGCTTGACTAGCGGGCGCACCGGGGAG. Variable domain in full (rest from reference TRBV5-1 and TRBJ2-2): KAGVTQTPRYLIKTRGQQVTLSCSPISGHRSVSWYQQTPGQGLQFLFEYFSETQRNKGNFPGRFSGRQFSNSRSEMNVSTLELGDSALYLCASSLTSGRTGELFFGEGSRLTVL.